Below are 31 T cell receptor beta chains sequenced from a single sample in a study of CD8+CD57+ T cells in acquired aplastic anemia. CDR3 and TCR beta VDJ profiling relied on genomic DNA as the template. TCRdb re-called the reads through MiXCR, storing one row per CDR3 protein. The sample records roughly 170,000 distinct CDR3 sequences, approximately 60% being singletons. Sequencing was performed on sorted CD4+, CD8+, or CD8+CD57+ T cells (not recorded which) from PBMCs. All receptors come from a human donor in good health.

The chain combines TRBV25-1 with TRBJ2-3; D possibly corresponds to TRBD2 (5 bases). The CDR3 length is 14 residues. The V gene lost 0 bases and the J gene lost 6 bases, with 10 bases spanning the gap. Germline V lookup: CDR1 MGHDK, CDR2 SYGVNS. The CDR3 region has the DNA TGTGCCAGCAGTGAATATAGCCGGAGGGATACGCAGTATTTT. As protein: CASSEYSRRDTQYF.

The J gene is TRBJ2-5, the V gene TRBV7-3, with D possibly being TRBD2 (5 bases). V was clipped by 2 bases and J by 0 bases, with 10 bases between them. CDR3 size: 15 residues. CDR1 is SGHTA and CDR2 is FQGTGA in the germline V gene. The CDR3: CASSLSDLNQETQYF. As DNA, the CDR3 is TGTGCCAGCAGCTTATCGGACTTAAACCAAGAGACCCAGTACTTC.

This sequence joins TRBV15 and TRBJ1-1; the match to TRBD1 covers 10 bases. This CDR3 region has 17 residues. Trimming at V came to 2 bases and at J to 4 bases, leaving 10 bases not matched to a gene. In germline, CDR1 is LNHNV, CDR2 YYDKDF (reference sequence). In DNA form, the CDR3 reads TGTGCCACCAGCAGACCATTTCCGGGACAGGGGTTCACTGAAGCTTTCTTT. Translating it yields CATSRPFPGQGFTEAFF.

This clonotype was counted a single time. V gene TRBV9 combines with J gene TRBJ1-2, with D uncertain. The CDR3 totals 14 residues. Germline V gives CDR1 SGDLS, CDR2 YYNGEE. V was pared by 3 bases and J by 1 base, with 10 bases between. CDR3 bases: TGTGCCAGCAGCGCCCGGGCCAATAACTATGGCTACACCTTC. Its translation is CASSARANNYGYTF. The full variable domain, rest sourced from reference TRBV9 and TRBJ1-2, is DSGVTQTPKHLITATGQRVTLRCSPRSGDLSVYWYQQSLDQGLQFLIQYYNGEERAKGNILERFSAQQFPDLHSELNLSSLELGDSALYFCASSARANNYGYTFGSGTRLTVV.

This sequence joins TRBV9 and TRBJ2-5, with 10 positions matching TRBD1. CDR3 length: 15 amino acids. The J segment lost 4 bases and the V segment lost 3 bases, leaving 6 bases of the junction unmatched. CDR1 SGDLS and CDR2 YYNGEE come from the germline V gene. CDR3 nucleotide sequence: TGTGCCAGCAGCGCACACGACAGGGGGCGAGAGACCCAGTACTTC. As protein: CASSAHDRGRETQYF.

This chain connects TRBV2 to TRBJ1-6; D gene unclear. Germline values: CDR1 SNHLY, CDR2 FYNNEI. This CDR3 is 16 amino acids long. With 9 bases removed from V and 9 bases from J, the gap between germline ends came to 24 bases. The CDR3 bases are TGTGCCAGAGGGCCAGGAGGTCCTCGATCGACTTCACCCCTCCACTTT. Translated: CARGPGGPRSTSPLHF.

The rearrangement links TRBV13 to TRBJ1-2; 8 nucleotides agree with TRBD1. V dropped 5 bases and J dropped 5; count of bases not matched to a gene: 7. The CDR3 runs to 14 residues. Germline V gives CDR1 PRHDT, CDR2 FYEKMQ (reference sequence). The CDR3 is CASSPGQGQYGYTF. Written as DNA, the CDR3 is TGTGCCAGCAGCCCCGGACAGGGTCAGTATGGCTACACCTTC.

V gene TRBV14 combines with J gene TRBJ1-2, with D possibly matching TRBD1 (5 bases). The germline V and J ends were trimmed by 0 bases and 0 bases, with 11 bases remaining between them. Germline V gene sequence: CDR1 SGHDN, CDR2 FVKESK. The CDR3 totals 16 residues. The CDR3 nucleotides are TGTGCCAGCAGCCAAGAGGCCAGGGTTTCTAACTATGGCTACACCTTC. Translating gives CASSQEARVSNYGYTF.

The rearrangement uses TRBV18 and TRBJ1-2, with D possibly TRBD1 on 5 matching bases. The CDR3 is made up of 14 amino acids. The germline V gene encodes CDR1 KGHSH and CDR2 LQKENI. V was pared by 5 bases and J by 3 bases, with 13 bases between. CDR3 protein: CASSAGQGHYGYTF. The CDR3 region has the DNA TGTGCCAGCTCAGCGGGGCAGGGCCACTATGGCTACACCTTC.

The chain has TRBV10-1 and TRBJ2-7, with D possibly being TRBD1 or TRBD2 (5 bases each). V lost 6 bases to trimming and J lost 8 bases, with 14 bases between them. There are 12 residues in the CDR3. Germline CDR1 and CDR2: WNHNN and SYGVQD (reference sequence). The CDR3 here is CASSSPPGQQYF. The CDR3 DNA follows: TGCGCCAGCAGCTCGCCTCCGGGACAGCAGTACTTC.

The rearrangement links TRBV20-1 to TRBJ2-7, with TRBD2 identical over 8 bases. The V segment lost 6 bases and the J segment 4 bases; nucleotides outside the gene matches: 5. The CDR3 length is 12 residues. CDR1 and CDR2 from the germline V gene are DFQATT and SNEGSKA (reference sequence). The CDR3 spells CSARRGVYEQYF. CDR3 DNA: TGCAGTGCCAGGCGGGGGGTGTACGAGCAGTACTTC.

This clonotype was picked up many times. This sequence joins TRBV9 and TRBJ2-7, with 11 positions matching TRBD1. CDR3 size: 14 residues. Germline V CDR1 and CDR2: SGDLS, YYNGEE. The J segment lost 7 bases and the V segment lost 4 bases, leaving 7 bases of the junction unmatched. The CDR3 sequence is CASSSRTGGNEQYF. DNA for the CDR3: TGTGCCAGCAGCTCTCGGACAGGGGGCAATGAGCAGTACTTC.

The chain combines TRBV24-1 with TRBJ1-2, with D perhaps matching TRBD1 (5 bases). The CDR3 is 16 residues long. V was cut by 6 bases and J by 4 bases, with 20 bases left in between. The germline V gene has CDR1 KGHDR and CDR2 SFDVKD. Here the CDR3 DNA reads TGTGCCACCAGTTTGGCAGGGTCGATCAGCCCCTATGGCTACACCTTC. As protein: CATSLAGSISPYGYTF.

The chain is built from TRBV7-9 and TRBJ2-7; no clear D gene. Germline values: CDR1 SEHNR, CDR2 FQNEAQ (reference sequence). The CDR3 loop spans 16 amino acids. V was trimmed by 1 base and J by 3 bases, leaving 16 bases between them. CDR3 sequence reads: CASSLVWQSGIYEQYF. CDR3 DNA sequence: TGTGCCAGCAGCTTAGTTTGGCAGTCAGGTATCTACGAGCAGTACTTC.

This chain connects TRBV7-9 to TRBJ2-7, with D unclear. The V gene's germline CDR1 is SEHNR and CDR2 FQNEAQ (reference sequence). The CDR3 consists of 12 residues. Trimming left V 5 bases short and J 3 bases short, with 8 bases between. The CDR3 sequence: CASSVKNYEQYF. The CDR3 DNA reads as TGTGCCAGCAGCGTTAAAAACTACGAGCAGTACTTC.

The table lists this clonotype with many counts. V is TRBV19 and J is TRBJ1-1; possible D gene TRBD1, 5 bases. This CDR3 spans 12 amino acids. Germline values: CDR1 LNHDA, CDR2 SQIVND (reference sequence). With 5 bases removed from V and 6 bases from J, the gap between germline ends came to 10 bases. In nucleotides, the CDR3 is TGTGCCAGTAGTCCACCGGGACCTGAAGCTTTCTTT. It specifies CASSPPGPEAFF.

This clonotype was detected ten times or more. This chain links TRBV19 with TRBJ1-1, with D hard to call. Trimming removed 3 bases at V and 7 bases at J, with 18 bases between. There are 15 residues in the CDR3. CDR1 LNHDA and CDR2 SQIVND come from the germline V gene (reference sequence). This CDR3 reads CASSMELGRKNEAFF. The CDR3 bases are TGTGCCAGTAGTATGGAGTTAGGACGGAAGAATGAAGCTTTCTTT.

This CDR3 is CSARWIGSISYEQYF. Here the CDR3 DNA reads TGCAGTGCTAGGTGGATCGGGAGTATTTCCTACGAGCAGTACTTC. This chain links TRBV20-1 with TRBJ2-7, with TRBD2 as a possible D gene (6 bases). The CDR3 consists of 15 residues. The V gene's germline CDR1 is DFQATT and CDR2 SNEGSKA (reference sequence). The V and J ends lost 3 bases and 1 base respectively, with 16 bases between them.

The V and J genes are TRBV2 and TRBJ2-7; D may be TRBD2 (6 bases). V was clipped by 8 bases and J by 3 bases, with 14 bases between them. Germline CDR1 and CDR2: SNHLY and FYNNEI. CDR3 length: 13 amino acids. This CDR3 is CASYPGGSYEQYF. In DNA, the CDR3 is TGTGCCAGCTACCCAGGAGGGAGCTACGAGCAGTACTTC.

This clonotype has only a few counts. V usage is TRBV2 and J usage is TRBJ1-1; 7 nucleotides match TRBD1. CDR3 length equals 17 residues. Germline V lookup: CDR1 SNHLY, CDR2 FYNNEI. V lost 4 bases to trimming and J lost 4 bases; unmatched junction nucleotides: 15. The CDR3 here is CASSGTSGQTMSTEAFF. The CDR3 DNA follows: TGTGCCAGCAGTGGCACTTCGGGACAGACGATGAGCACTGAAGCTTTCTTT.

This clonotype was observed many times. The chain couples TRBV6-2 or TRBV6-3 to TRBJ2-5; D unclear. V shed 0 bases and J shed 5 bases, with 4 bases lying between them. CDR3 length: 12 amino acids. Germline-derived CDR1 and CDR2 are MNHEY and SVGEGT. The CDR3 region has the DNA TGTGCCAGCAGTTACTCGTCCGAGACCCAGTACTTC. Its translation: CASSYSSETQYF.

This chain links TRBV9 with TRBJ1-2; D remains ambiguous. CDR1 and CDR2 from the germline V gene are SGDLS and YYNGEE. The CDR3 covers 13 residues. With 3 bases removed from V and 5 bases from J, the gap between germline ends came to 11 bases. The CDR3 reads CASSAERPYGYTF. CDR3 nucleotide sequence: TGTGCCAGCAGCGCAGAGCGCCCGTATGGCTACACCTTC. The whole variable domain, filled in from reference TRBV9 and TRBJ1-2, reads DSGVTQTPKHLITATGQRVTLRCSPRSGDLSVYWYQQSLDQGLQFLIQYYNGEERAKGNILERFSAQQFPDLHSELNLSSLELGDSALYFCASSAERPYGYTFGSGTRLTVV.

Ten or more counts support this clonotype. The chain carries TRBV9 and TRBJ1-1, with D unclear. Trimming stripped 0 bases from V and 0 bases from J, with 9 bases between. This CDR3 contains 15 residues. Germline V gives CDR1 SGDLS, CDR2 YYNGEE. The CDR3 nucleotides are TGTGCCAGCAGCGTAGGGCCAGAAATGAACACTGAAGCTTTCTTT. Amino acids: CASSVGPEMNTEAFF.

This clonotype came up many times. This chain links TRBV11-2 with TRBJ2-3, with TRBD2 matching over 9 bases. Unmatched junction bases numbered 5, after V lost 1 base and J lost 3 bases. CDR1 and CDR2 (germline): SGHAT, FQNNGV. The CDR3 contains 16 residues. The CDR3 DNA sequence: TGTGCCAGCAGCTTAGGCCGCGGGAGGGGGACAGATACGCAGTATTTT. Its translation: CASSLGRGRGTDTQYF.

The CDR3 DNA reads TGTGCCAGCAGCTTAGTTAGGGGGAGAGGGGCCAACGTCCTGACTTTC. This codes for CASSLVRGRGANVLTF. The V gene is TRBV7-6, the J gene TRBJ2-6; tentatively, D is TRBD1 (6 bases). CDR1 and CDR2 from the germline V gene are SGHVS and FNYEAQ. The CDR3 runs 16 residues. The germline V and J ends were trimmed by 1 base and 4 bases, with 11 bases remaining between them.

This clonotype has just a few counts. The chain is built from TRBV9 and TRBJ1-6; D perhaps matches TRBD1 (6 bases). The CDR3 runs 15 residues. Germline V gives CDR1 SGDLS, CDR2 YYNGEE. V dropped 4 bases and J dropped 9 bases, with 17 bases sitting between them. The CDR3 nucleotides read TGTGCCAGCAGCTTCCTACAGGGTGAGGGTTCACCCCTCCACTTT. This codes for CASSFLQGEGSPLHF.

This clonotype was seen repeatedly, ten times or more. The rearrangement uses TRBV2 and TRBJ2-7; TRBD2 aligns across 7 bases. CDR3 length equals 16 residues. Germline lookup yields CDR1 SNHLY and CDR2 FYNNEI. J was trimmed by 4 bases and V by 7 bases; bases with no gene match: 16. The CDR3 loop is CASTDPMREMGYEQYF. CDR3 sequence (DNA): TGTGCCAGCACCGACCCTATGCGGGAGATGGGGTACGAGCAGTACTTC.

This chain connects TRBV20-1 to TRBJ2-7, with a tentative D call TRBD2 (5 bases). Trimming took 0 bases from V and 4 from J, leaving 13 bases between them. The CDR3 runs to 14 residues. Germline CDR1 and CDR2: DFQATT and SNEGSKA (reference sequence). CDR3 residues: CSARDRTLLYEQYF. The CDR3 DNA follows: TGCAGTGCTAGAGATAGGACTTTGTTGTACGAGCAGTACTTC.

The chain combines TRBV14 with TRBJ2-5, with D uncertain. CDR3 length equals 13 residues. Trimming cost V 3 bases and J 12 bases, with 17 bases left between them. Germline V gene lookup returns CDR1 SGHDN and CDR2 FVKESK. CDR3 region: CASSQGQVGPEYF. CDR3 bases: TGTGCCAGCAGCCAGGGCCAAGTGGGCCCTGAGTACTTC.

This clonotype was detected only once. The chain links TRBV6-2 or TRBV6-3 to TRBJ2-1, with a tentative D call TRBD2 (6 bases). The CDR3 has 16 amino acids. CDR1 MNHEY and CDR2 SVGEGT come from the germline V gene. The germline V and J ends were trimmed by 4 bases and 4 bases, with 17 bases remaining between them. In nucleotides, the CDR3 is TGTGCCAGCAGTTCCTCCGGGACTTCGGCTTACAATGAGCAGTTCTTC. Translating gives CASSSSGTSAYNEQFF.

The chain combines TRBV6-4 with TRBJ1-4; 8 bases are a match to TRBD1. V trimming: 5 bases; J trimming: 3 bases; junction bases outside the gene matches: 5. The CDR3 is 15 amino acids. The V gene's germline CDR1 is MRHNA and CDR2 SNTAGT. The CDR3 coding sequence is TGTGCCAGCAGTTACCTGACAGGGGCTAATGAAAAACTGTTTTTT. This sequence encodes CASSYLTGANEKLFF.